The following is a T cell receptor (beta chain) sequence with its context. CDR1 and CDR2 (germline): SGHTA, FQGNSA. This CDR3 has 19 amino acids. The V and J ends lost 0 bases and 2 bases, in that order; junction bases with no gene match: 11. Original processing notes: The authors estimated nucleated cell counts from reference gene primer amplification. Repertoires were generated with immunoSEQ multiplex PCR, while TCRdb's copy carries only in-frame clones and drops some. The D gene and trimming were derived from the DNA, and the V and J assignments and clone size from that table. The sample gives a few hundred thousand clones, around 90% of which show up once; over 1.3% is in the top ten. The data were obtained in a study of blood T cell repertoires in COVID-19. The overall study: Acute and convalescent COVID-19 samples came from the United States, Italy and Spain. PBMCs, B-cell-depleted T cells, or T cells provided the cDNA or gDNA that made up the material.

Sequencing was carried out using peripheral blood. V and J are TRBV7-2 and TRBJ2-2; 8 nucleotides line up with TRBD2. The clonotype originates from a man older than 75 with acute or convalescent COVID-19. CDR3 bases: TGTGCCAGCAGCTTAGCTGGGCGGGGGGCCCAATTCAACACCGGGGAGCTGTTTTTT. As protein: CASSLAGRGAQFNTGELFF.